These 8 T cell receptor beta chains came from one sample sequenced in a study of identical twins. TCRdb passed the 5' RACE reads through MiXCR, listing each CDR3 protein once. The data show 500,000 to 700,000 distinct CDR3 sequences, just over 7% seen once. These sequences were also reported in another study, on yellow fever vaccine responses in identical twins.

Material: PBMCs. All receptors derive from a woman between 18 and 29 years old in good health.

This clonotype has a count of ten or more. The chain has TRBV12-3 or TRBV12-4 and TRBJ1-5, with D perhaps matching TRBD1 (6 bases). Trimming took off 4 bases at V and 2 bases at J, with 9 bases between the two ends. The CDR3 is 14 amino acids. In DNA form, the CDR3 reads TGTGCCAGCAGTTCAGGGGACGGCAATCAGCCCCAGCATTTT. Translation gives CASSSGDGNQPQHF.

The V and J genes are TRBV12-3 or TRBV12-4 and TRBJ2-1, with 9 bases aligning to TRBD2. V lost 3 bases to trimming and J lost 2 bases; unmatched junction nucleotides: 5. The CDR3 spans 16 residues. The CDR3 bases are TGTGCCAGCAGTTTCGCGTCTAGCGGGACCTACAATGAGCAGTTCTTC. Protein product: CASSFASSGTYNEQFF.

The chain has TRBV4-1 and TRBJ1-5; D gene ambiguous. With 2 bases removed from V and 0 bases from J, the gap between germline ends came to 5 bases. Per germline, CDR1 MGHRA and CDR2 YSYEKL. The CDR3 sequence is 14 residues long. The CDR3 spells CASSQPNSNQPQHF. The CDR3 DNA reads as TGCGCCAGCAGCCAACCAAATAGCAATCAGCCCCAGCATTTT.

This clonotype was observed a few times. The gene calls are TRBV27 and TRBJ2-3, with D possibly TRBD2 on 5 matching bases. The germline V and J ends were trimmed by 8 bases and 2 bases, with 17 bases remaining between them. Germline CDR1 reads MNHEY; CDR2 reads SMNVEV (reference sequence). The CDR3 consists of 15 residues. Here the CDR3 reads CASGRLAQNTDTQYF. CDR3 bases: TGTGCCAGCGGCCGCCTAGCCCAAAACACAGATACGCAGTATTTT.

This clonotype was seen more than once but under ten times. The chain's CDR3 is CSANPFGGELFF. DNA of the CDR3: TGCAGTGCTAACCCCTTTGGCGGGGAGCTGTTTTTT. V gene TRBV20-1 combines with J gene TRBJ2-2; D gene uncertain. The CDR3 has 12 amino acids. The germline V gene has CDR1 DFQATT and CDR2 SNEGSKA (reference sequence). The ends were cut back, 4 bases at V and 7 bases at J, with 10 bases in the middle.

This clonotype was seen many times. The chain is built from TRBV12-3 or TRBV12-4 and TRBJ2-1; 9 nucleotides line up with TRBD2. CDR3 length: 16 amino acids. With 2 bases clipped from V and 7 bases from J, the junction kept 9 bases outside the gene matches. CDR3 DNA sequence: TGTGCCAGCAGTTTATGGCGGGGGGGTTCGAGGAATGAGCAGTTCTTC. Its protein product is CASSLWRGGSRNEQFF.

In this sample, this clonotype turned up many times. The chain joins TRBV5-5 to TRBJ1-6, with TRBD1 as a possible D gene (5 bases). Germline CDR1 is SGHKS and CDR2 is YYEKEE (reference sequence). This CDR3 has 16 amino acids. V was cut by 2 bases and J by 10 bases, with 19 bases left in between. The CDR3 loop reads CASSLSTQGSWSPLHF. CDR3 coding DNA: TGTGCCAGCAGCTTAAGTACCCAGGGTAGTTGGTCACCCCTCCACTTT.

This clonotype was seen a few times. A junction end diverges from the germline sequence, so it may reflect a read error. The chain recombines TRBV15 with TRBJ2-5; D is possibly TRBD2 (6 bases). The CDR3 has 13 amino acids. In germline, CDR1 is LNHNV, CDR2 YYDKDF (reference sequence). The CDR3 region has the DNA TGTGCCACCAGCAACGACAGAGGCGGGAACCAACACTTC. Amino acid sequence: CATSNDRGGNQHF. Supplemented by reference TRBV15 and TRBJ2-5, the full variable domain reads DAMVIQNPRYQVTQFGKPVTLSCSQTLNHNVMYWYQQKSSQAPKLLFHYYDKDFNNEADTPDNFQSRRPNTSFCFLDIRSPGLGDTAMYLCATSNDRGGNQHFGPGTRLLVL.